This TCR beta chain was recorded in a study of T cells in Graves' hyperthyroidism and ophthalmopathy. Across the whole study: Peripheral blood was taken when the disease was first diagnosed, before any treatment began. Whole-study findings and limits: In the blood, most expanded thyroid clonotypes above 0.001 appeared as well. Classification by a 13 V-J model distinguished ophthalmopathy from stable hyperthyroidism. In validation, the model predicted ophthalmopathy. These predictions came a median about 6.5 months before onset.

This clonotype was picked up a small number of times. Its antigen is not identified. Amplification yielded TCR beta CDR3 regions, with RNA transcripts as the source. When the TCR CDR3 underwent first-round RT-PCR, the HTBI primer set was used. TCRdb re-called the multiplex PCR reads through MiXCR, storing one row per CDR3 protein. The data contain fewer than 650,000 distinct CDR3 sequences, roughly 14% of them singletons. The V and J ends lost 2 bases and 4 bases, in that order; junction bases with no gene match: 9. Germline CDR1 and CDR2: MNHEY and SVGAGI. This CDR3 has 17 residues. The receptor comes from a woman aged 40 to 50 with Graves' ophthalmopathy. The sequenced sample consisted of blood. This chain uses TRBV6-5 with TRBJ2-2, with 8 bases identical to TRBD2. The CDR3 coding sequence is TGTGCCAGCAGTTACGAGTCGCGGGGGGTCGGCACCGGGGAGCTGTTTTTT. Protein sequence: CASSYESRGVGTGELFF.